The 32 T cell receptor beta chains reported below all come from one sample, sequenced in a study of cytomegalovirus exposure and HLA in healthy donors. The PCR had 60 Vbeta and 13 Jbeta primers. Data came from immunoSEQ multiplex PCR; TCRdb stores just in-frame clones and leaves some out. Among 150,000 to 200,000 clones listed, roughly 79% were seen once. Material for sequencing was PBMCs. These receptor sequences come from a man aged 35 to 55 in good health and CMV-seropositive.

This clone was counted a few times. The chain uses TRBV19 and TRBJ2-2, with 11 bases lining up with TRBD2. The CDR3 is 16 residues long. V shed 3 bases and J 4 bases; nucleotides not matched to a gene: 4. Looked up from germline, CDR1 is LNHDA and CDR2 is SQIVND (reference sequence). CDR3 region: CASSIGTSGTTGELFF. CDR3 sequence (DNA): TGTGCCAGTAGTATCGGGACTAGCGGAACCACCGGGGAGCTGTTTTTT.

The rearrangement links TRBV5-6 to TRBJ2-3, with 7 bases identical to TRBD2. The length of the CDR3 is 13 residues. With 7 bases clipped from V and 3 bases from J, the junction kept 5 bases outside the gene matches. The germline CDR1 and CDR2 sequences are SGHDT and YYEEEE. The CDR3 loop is CASQREGTDTQYF. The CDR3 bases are TGTGCCAGCCAGCGGGAAGGGACAGATACGCAGTATTTT.

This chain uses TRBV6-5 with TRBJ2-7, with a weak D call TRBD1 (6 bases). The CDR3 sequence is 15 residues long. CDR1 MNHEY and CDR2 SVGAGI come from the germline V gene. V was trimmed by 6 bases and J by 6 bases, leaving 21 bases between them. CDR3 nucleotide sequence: TGTGCCAGCAGGCCAGGGGTTTCCCCCCTCGGCGAGCAGTACTTC. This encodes CASRPGVSPLGEQYF.

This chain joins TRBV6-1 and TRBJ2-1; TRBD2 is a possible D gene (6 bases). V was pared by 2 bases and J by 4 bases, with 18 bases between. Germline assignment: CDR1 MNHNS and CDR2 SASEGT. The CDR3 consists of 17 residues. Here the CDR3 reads CASSEMPLAKAYNEQFF. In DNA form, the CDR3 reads TGTGCCAGCAGTGAAATGCCTCTAGCGAAAGCTTACAATGAGCAGTTCTTC.

This CDR3 reads CASSSGLAGTEAFF. In nucleotides, the CDR3 is TGCGCCAGCAGCTCCGGACTCGCCGGGACTGAAGCTTTCTTT. The rearrangement uses TRBV5-1 and TRBJ1-1, with no clear D. There are 14 residues in the CDR3. The germline V and J ends were trimmed by 3 bases and 5 bases, with 14 bases remaining between them. Germline V lookup: CDR1 SGHRS, CDR2 YFSETQ.

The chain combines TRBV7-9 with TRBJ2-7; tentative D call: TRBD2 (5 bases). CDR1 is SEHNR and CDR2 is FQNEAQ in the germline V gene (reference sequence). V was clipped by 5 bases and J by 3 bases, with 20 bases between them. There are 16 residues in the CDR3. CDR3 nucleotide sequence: TGTGCCAGCAGCCCCAAGACGGGGAGCACAAGCTACGAGCAGTACTTC. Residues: CASSPKTGSTSYEQYF.

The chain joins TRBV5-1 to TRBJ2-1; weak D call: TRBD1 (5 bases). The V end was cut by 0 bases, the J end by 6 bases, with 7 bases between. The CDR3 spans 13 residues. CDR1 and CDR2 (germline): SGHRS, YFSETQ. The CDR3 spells CASSLGDSNEQFF. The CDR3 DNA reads TGCGCCAGCAGCTTGGGCGACAGCAATGAGCAGTTCTTC.

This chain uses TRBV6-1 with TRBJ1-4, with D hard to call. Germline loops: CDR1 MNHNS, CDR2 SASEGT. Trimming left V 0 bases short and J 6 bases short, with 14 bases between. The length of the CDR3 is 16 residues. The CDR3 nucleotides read TGTGCCAGCAGTGAAGCGGTCGGCGCGGGTCATGAAAAACTGTTTTTT. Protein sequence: CASSEAVGAGHEKLFF.

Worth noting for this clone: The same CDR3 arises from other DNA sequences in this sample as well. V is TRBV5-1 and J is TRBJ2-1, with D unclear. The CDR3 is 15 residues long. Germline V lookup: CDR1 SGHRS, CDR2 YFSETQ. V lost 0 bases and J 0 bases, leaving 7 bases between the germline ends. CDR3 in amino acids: CASSLGPGSYNEQFF. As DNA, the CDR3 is TGCGCCAGCAGCTTGGGCCCGGGCTCCTACAATGAGCAGTTCTTC.

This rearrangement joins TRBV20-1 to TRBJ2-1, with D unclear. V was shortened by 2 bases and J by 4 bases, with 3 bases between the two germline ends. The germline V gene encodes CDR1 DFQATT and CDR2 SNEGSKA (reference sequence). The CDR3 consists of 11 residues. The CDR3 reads CSARLYNEQFF. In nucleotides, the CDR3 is TGCAGTGCTAGATTATACAATGAGCAGTTCTTC.

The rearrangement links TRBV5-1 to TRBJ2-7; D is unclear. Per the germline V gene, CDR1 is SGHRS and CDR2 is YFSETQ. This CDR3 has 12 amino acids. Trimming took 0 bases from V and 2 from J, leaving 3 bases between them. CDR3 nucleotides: TGCGCCAGCAGCTTGGTCGCCTACGAGCAGTACTTC. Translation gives CASSLVAYEQYF.

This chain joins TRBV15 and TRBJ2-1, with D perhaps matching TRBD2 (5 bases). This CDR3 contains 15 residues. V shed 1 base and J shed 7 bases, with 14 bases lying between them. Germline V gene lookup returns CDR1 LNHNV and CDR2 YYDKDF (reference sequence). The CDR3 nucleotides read TGTGCCACCAGCAGAGGCGGCTCGGGGTGGAATGAGCAGTTCTTC. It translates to CATSRGGSGWNEQFF.

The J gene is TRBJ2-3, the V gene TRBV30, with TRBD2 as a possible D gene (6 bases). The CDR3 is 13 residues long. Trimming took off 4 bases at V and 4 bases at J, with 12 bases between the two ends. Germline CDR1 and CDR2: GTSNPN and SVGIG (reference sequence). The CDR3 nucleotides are TGTGCCTGGACTATCACGGGGGCAGATACGCAGTATTTT. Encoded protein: CAWTITGADTQYF.

The CDR3 sequence is CASSREDNQPQHF. The CDR3 region has the DNA TGTGCCAGCAGTAGGGAGGACAATCAGCCCCAGCATTTT. The chain links TRBV6-5 to TRBJ1-5; D is unclear. Germline lookup yields CDR1 MNHEY and CDR2 SVGAGI. The CDR3 has 13 residues. Deletions cut 5 bases from V and 3 bases from J, with 8 bases between.

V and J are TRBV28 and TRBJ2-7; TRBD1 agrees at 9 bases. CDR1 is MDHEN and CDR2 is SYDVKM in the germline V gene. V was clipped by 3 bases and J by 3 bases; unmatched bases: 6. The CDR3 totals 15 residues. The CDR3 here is CASSFPGTGRYEQYF. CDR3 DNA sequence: TGTGCCAGCAGTTTCCCCGGGACAGGGCGCTACGAGCAGTACTTC.

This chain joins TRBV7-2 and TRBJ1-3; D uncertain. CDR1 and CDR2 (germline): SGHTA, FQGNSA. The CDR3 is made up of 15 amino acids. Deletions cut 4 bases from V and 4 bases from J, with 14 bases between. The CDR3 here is CASSYVISVGNTIYF. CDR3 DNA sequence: TGTGCCAGCAGCTACGTTATTTCAGTGGGAAACACCATATATTTT.

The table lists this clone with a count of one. The CDR3 sequence is CASSLYRRDTEAFF. In nucleotides, the CDR3 is TGTGCCAGCAGCTTGTACCGGAGAGACACTGAAGCTTTCTTT. The chain joins TRBV5-6 to TRBJ1-1, with no clear D. The CDR3 is 14 residues long. CDR1 is SGHDT, CDR2 YYEEEE, per germline. V was clipped by 1 base and J by 3 bases, with 10 bases between them.

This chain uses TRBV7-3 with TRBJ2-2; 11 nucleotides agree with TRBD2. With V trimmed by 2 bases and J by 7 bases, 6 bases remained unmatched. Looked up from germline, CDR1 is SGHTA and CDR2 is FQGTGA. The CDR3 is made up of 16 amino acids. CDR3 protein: CASSLLAGGYGGELFF. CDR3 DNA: TGTGCCAGCAGCTTATTAGCGGGAGGGTACGGCGGGGAGCTGTTTTTT. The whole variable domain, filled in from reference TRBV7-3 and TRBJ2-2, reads GAGVSQTPSNKVTEKGKYVELRCDPISGHTALYWYRQSLGQGPEFLIYFQGTGAADDSGLPNDRFFAVRPEGSVSTLKIQRTERGDSAVYLCASSLLAGGYGGELFFGEGSRLTVL.

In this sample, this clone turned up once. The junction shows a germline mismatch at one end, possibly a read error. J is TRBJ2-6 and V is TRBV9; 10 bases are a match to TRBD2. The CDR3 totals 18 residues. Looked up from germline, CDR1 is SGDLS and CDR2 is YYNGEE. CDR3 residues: CASSASIAGGSGANGLTF. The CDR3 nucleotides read TGTGCCAGCAGCGCCTCGATAGCGGGAGGCTCTGGGGCCAACGGCCTGACTTTC.

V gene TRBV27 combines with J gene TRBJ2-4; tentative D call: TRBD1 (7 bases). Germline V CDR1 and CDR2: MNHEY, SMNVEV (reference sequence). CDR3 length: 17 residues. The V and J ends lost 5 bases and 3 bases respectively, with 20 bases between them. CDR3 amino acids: CASSTTRGADGKNIQYF. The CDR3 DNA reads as TGTGCCAGCAGTACTACCAGGGGGGCGGACGGCAAAAACATTCAGTACTTC.

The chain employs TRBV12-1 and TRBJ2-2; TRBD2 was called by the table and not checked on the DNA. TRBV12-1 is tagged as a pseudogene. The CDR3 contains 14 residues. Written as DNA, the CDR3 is TGTGCCAGCAGCTTTACCCCCCCCCGGGGGGAGCTGTTTTTT. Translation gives CASSFTPPRGELFF.

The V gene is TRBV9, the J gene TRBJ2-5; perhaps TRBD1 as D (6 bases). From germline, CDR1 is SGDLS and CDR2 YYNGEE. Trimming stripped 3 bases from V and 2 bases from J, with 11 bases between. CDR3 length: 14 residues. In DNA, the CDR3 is TGTGCCAGCAGCGGGGGGACACTTCAAGAGACCCAGTACTTC. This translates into CASSGGTLQETQYF.

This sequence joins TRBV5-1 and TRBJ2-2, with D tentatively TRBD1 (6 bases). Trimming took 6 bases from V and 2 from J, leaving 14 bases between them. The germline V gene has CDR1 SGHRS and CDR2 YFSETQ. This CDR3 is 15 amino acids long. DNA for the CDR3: TGCGCCAGCAACTCCGGGACACCAAACACCGGGGAGCTGTTTTTT. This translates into CASNSGTPNTGELFF.

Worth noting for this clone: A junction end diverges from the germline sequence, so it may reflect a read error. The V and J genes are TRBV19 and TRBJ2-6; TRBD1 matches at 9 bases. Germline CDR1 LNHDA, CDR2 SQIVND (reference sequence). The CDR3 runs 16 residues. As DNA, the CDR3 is TGTGCCAGTAGTATAGGGGACAGGGCTGGGGCCAACGGCCTGACTTTC. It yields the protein CASSIGDRAGANGLTF.

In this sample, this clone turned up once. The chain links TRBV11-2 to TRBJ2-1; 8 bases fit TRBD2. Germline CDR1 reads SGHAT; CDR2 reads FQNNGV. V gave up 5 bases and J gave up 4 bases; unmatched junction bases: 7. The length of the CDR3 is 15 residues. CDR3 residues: CASSTGLGSYNEQFF. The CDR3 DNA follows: TGTGCCAGCAGCACGGGACTAGGATCTTACAATGAGCAGTTCTTC.

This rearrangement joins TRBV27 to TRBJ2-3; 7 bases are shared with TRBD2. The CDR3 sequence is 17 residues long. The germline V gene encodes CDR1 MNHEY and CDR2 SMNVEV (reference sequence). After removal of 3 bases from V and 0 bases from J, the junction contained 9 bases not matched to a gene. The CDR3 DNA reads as TGTGCCAGCAGTTTTCGTAATCTAGCGGATAGCACAGATACGCAGTATTTT. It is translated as CASSFRNLADSTDTQYF.

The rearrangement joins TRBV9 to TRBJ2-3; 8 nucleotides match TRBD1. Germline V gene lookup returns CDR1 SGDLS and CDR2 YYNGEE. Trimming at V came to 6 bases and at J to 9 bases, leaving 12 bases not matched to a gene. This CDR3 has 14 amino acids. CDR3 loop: CASTPGGPQRTQYF. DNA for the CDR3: TGTGCCAGCACCCCAGGGGGCCCGCAAAGGACGCAGTATTTT.

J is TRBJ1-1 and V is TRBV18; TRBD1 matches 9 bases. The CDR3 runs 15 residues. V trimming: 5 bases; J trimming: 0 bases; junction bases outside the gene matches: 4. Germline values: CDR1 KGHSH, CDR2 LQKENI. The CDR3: CASSFGQGMNTEAFF. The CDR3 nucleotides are TGTGCCAGCTCATTCGGACAGGGGATGAACACTGAAGCTTTCTTT. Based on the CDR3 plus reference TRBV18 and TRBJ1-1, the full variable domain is NAGVMQNPRHLVRRRGQEARLRCSPMKGHSHVYWYRQLPEEGLKFMVYLQKENIIDESGMPKERFSAEFPKEGPSILRIQQVVRGDSAAYFCASSFGQGMNTEAFFGQGTRLTVV.

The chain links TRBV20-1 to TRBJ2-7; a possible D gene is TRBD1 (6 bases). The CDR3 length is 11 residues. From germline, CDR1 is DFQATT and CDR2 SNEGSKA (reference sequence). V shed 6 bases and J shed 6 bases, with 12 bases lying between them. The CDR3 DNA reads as TGCAGTGCCCCTCAGGGGCGCGAGCAGTACTTC. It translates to CSAPQGREQYF.

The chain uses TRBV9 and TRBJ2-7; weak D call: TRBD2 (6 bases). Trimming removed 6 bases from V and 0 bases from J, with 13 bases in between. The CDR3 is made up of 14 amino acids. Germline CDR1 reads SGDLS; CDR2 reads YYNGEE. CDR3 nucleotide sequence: TGTGCCAGCACCCCGGGGGACTTCTCCTACGAGCAGTACTTC. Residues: CASTPGDFSYEQYF.

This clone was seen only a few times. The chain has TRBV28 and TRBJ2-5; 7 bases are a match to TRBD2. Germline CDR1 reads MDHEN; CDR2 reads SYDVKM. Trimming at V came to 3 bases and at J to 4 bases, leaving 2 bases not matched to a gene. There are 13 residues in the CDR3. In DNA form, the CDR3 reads TGTGCCAGCAGTTTCACGGGGGGAGAGACCCAGTACTTC. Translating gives CASSFTGGETQYF.

CDR3 bases: TGTGCCAGCAGCAGGAGACTAGCGGGACCAGATACGCAGTATTTT. Translating it yields CASSRRLAGPDTQYF. The rearrangement uses TRBV5-6 and TRBJ2-3; the match to TRBD2 covers 11 bases. This CDR3 region has 15 residues. CDR1 is SGHDT, CDR2 YYEEEE, per germline. V was clipped by 4 bases and J by 4 bases; unmatched bases: 5.